The rows below give T cell receptor beta chains drawn from one sample of a study of T cell responses to AZD1222 COVID-19 vaccine. Here immunoSEQ multiplex PCR was the method, and the copy in TCRdb shows in-frame clones only, minus some. In the table there are 120,000 to 150,000 clones, about 86% of which are singletons. This specimen consisted of peripheral blood, obtained 28 days after the second AZD1222 dose. Source of these receptors: an adult who received the AZD1222 COVID-19 vaccine. CDR3s include the opening cysteine and the closing phenylalanine or tryptophan. A D gene is named only where the DNA matches it firmly. Size tells how often a clone was seen (once, few, many) or the class of an expanded clone, and some rows leave it out.

J: TRBJ1-2
size: few
D: NA
length: 13
V: TRBV27
CDR3: CASSYQGRMGYTF
DNA: TGTGCCAGCAGTTATCAGGGGCGGATGGGCTACACCTTC

J: TRBJ2-7
size: few
D: TRBD1
length: 16
V: TRBV28
CDR3: CASSSTGTGGSYEQYF
DNA: TGTGCCAGCAGTTCGACCGGGACAGGGGGCTCCTACGAGCAGTACTTC

J: TRBJ2-3
size: NA
D: NA
length: 15
V: TRBV7-9
CDR3: CASSLVIHESDTQYF
DNA: TGTGCCAGCAGCTTAGTCATCCATGAGTCGGATACGCAGTATTTT

J: TRBJ1-2
size: few
D: NA
length: 15
V: TRBV11-2
CDR3: CASNPPTYGIYGYTF
DNA: TGTGCCAGCAACCCCCCCACATATGGCATCTATGGCTACACCTTC

J: TRBJ2-7
size: once
D: NA
length: 12
V: TRBV5-6
CDR3: CASSKLAYEQYF
DNA: TGTGCCAGCAGTAAACTAGCCTACGAGCAGTACTTC

J: TRBJ2-3
size: once
D: NA
length: 15
V: TRBV9
CDR3: CASSVRGELTDTQYF
DNA: TGTGCCAGCAGCGTTAGGGGAGAACTAACAGATACGCAGTATTTT

J: TRBJ2-1
size: once
D: TRBD2
length: 15
V: TRBV5-1
CDR3: CASSPRLAGGNEQFF
DNA: TGCGCCAGCAGCCCCCGACTAGCGGGGGGGAATGAGCAGTTCTTC

J: TRBJ2-1
size: NA
D: NA
length: 15
V: TRBV10-1
CDR3: CASSPQGTRGNEQFF
DNA: TGCGCCAGCAGTCCCCAGGGGACGCGGGGCAATGAGCAGTTCTTC

J: TRBJ2-5
size: NA
D: NA
length: 11
V: TRBV3-1/TRBV3-2
CDR3: CASGVGETQYF
DNA: TGTGCCAGCGGGGTGGGGGAGACCCAGTACTTC

J: TRBJ2-5
size: NA
D: NA
length: 17
V: TRBV7-2
CDR3: CASSLELSPPIQETQYF
DNA: TGTGCCAGCAGCTTAGAACTGTCACCTCCGATCCAAGAGACCCAGTACTTC

J: TRBJ2-7
size: NA
D: TRBD2
length: 15
V: TRBV6-5
CDR3: CASSLDSGVAYEQYF
DNA: TGTGCCAGCAGTCTCGATAGCGGGGTTGCCTACGAGCAGTACTTC

J: TRBJ1-5
size: NA
D: TRBD1
length: 14
V: TRBV6-5
CDR3: CASSTNRGFQPQHF
DNA: TGTGCCAGCAGTACCAACAGGGGGTTTCAGCCCCAGCATTTT

J: TRBJ2-4
size: NA
D: NA
length: 13
V: TRBV29-1
CDR3: CSVNREDLNIQYF
DNA: TGCAGCGTGAACAGGGAGGATTTAAACATTCAGTACTTC

J: TRBJ1-3
size: NA
D: TRBD1
length: 15
V: TRBV6-5
CDR3: CASSFRTGVGNTIYF
DNA: TGTGCCAGCAGTTTCCGGACAGGGGTCGGAAACACCATATATTTT

J: TRBJ1-5
size: once
D: NA
length: 14
V: TRBV11-2
CDR3: CASSLEGLDQPQHF
DNA: TGTGCCAGCAGCTTAGAAGGGTTGGATCAGCCCCAGCATTTT

J: TRBJ2-2
size: NA
D: NA
length: 14
V: TRBV3-1/TRBV3-2
CDR3: CASSPLLRTGELFF
DNA: TGTGCCAGCAGCCCGCTCCTCAGGACCGGGGAGCTGTTTTTT

J: TRBJ1-3
size: NA
D: NA
length: 17
V: TRBV11-2
CDR3: CASSPSGWGTSGNTIYF
DNA: TGTGCCAGCAGCCCGAGCGGCTGGGGTACCTCTGGAAACACCATATATTTT

J: TRBJ1-2
size: few
D: NA
length: 14
V: TRBV18
CDR3: CASSWTDEDYGYTF
DNA: TGTGCCAGCTCATGGACAGATGAGGACTATGGCTACACCTTC

J: TRBJ2-4
size: NA
D: NA
length: 13
V: TRBV27
CDR3: CASSSMAKNIQYF
DNA: TGTGCCAGCAGTTCCATGGCCAAAAACATTCAGTACTTC

J: TRBJ2-1
size: NA
D: NA
length: 10
V: TRBV20-1
CDR3: CSASYNEQFF
DNA: TGCAGTGCTAGTTACAATGAGCAGTTCTTC

J: TRBJ2-3
size: NA
D: TRBD2
length: 17
V: TRBV2
CDR3: CASHPFLAGGGSDTQYF
DNA: TGTGCCAGCCACCCGTTTCTAGCGGGAGGGGGTTCAGATACGCAGTATTTT

J: TRBJ1-3
size: NA
D: NA
length: 14
V: TRBV3-1/TRBV3-2
CDR3: CASSPTASGNTIYF
DNA: TGTGCCAGCAGCCCGACGGCCTCTGGAAACACCATATATTTT

J: TRBJ1-1
size: NA
D: NA
length: 16
V: TRBV9
CDR3: CASSVGTLDLHTEAFF
DNA: TGTGCCAGCAGCGTCGGGACCCTTGACCTCCACACTGAAGCTTTCTTT

J: TRBJ1-5
size: NA
D: NA
length: 19
V: TRBV19
CDR3: CASSLLWLGGKNSNQPQHF
DNA: TGTGCCAGTAGTCTCCTTTGGCTGGGGGGAAAAAATAGCAATCAGCCCCAGCATTTT

J: TRBJ2-1
size: NA
D: TRBD2
length: 17
V: TRBV27
CDR3: CASSLSKAGGAYNEQFF
DNA: TGTGCCAGCAGTTTATCGAAAGCGGGGGGGGCCTACAATGAGCAGTTCTTC

J: TRBJ2-5
size: NA
D: NA
length: 14
V: TRBV15
CDR3: CATSGGDSQETQYF
DNA: TGTGCCACCAGCGGAGGGGACAGCCAAGAGACCCAGTACTTC

J: TRBJ1-1
size: few
D: NA
length: 14
V: TRBV3-1/TRBV3-2
CDR3: CASSQGPRLFEAFF
DNA: TGTGCCAGCAGCCAAGGGCCAAGACTGTTTGAAGCTTTCTTT

J: TRBJ1-6
size: NA
D: NA
length: 15
V: TRBV7-2
CDR3: CASSLGSSGNSPLHF
DNA: TGTGCCAGCAGCTTAGGCAGCTCCGGGAATTCACCCCTCCACTTT

J: TRBJ1-2
size: NA
D: TRBD1
length: 15
V: TRBV4-1
CDR3: CASSLYNPDRGGYTF
DNA: TGCGCCAGCAGCCTATATAACCCCGACAGGGGAGGCTACACCTTC

J: TRBJ1-5
size: NA
D: NA
length: 12
V: TRBV25-1
CDR3: CASRRGNQPQHF
DNA: TGTGCCAGCAGGAGGGGGAACCAGCCCCAGCATTTT

J: TRBJ2-7
size: NA
D: NA
length: 11
V: TRBV7-9
CDR3: CASSLNHEQYF
DNA: TGTGCCAGCAGCTTGAACCACGAGCAGTACTTC

J: TRBJ1-1
size: NA
D: NA
length: 16
V: TRBV30
CDR3: CAWTPGGAFVGTEAFF
DNA: TGTGCCTGGACGCCCGGGGGGGCCTTCGTTGGTACTGAAGCTTTCTTT

J: TRBJ2-3
size: NA
D: TRBD2
length: 16
V: TRBV7-8
CDR3: CASSPRTSGFTDTQYF
DNA: TGTGCCAGCAGCCCCAGGACTAGCGGATTCACAGATACGCAGTATTTT

J: TRBJ1-3
size: NA
D: NA
length: 13
V: TRBV7-9
CDR3: CASSLVVGNTIYF
DNA: TGTGCCAGCAGCCTAGTAGTGGGAAACACCATATATTTT